Listed here are 28 T cell receptor beta chains from one sample, sequenced in a study of Siglec-9 on CD8 T cells in melanoma. This table comes from immunoSEQ multiplex PCR, and its TCRdb copy is limited to in-frame clones, with some not included. Seen here are some 37,000 clones, about 80% observed once, and the top ten hold approximately 1.8%. Sequencing used Siglec-9- CD8+ T cells sorted from blood. The receptors originated from a human donor in good health.

V is TRBV9 and J is TRBJ2-1; a possible D gene is TRBD1 (5 bases). Between the trimmed V and J ends, which lost 2 bases and 4 bases, there was a span of 7 bases. This CDR3 is 13 amino acids long. Germline lookup yields CDR1 SGDLS and CDR2 YYNGEE. CDR3 residues: CASSVGRYNEQFF. The CDR3 bases are TGTGCCAGCAGCGTGGGGCGATACAATGAGCAGTTCTTC.

The chain couples TRBV27 to TRBJ2-5, with TRBD1 matching 8 bases. V lost 3 bases to trimming and J lost 5 bases; unmatched junction nucleotides: 14. This CDR3 has 17 amino acids. Germline V gives CDR1 MNHEY, CDR2 SMNVEV (reference sequence). The CDR3 DNA reads TGTGCCAGCAGTTTCCGGCCTAGACAGGGGTCGGGGGAGACCCAGTACTTC. Residues: CASSFRPRQGSGETQYF.

The genes are TRBV4-1 and TRBJ1-5; no clear D gene. In germline, CDR1 is MGHRA, CDR2 YSYEKL. The V and J ends lost 4 bases and 1 base respectively, with 14 bases between them. The CDR3 covers 16 residues. CDR3 amino acids: CASSRRFEDSNQPQHF. CDR3 nucleotide sequence: TGCGCCAGCAGCCGCCGCTTCGAGGACAGCAATCAGCCCCAGCATTTT.

V is TRBV7-9 and J is TRBJ1-4; the D is unclear. CDR1 and CDR2 (germline): SEHNR, FQNEAQ (reference sequence). The V gene lost 7 bases and the J gene lost 5 bases, with 17 bases spanning the gap. The CDR3 covers 15 residues. This CDR3 reads CASTSSSSGNEKLFF. The CDR3 DNA is TGTGCCAGCACCTCTTCCAGTTCAGGAAATGAAAAACTGTTTTTT.

The CDR3 region has the DNA TGTGCCAGCAGGGAATCCGGGACCGAGACCAGAAAACTGTTTTTT. It encodes CASRESGTETRKLFF. This chain links TRBV7-2 with TRBJ1-4, with a tentative D call TRBD1 (5 bases). V dropped 6 bases and J dropped 10 bases, with 21 bases sitting between them. Germline V gene lookup returns CDR1 SGHTA and CDR2 FQGNSA. The CDR3 loop spans 15 amino acids.

The chain couples TRBV27 to TRBJ2-7; 10 nucleotides match TRBD2. CDR3 size: 16 residues. In germline, CDR1 is MNHEY, CDR2 SMNVEV (reference sequence). V lost 5 bases, J lost 2 bases, and 9 bases stayed unmatched. CDR3 sequence (DNA): TGTGCCAGCAGTGGCCCCCTTAGCGGGGGGACCTACGAGCAGTACTTC. It codes for CASSGPLSGGTYEQYF.

This clone was detected only a few times. J is TRBJ1-3 and V is TRBV19; D might be TRBD1 (6 bases). Trimming pared 1 base from V and 4 bases from J, leaving 17 bases between. CDR1 is LNHDA, CDR2 SQIVND, per germline (reference sequence). This CDR3 has 17 residues. The CDR3 DNA sequence: TGTGCCAGTAGTATAGTCCTGGTGGGGGCTACAGGAAACACCATATATTTT. Protein: CASSIVLVGATGNTIYF.

J is TRBJ1-4 and V is TRBV4-1; D is undetermined. Germline V gives CDR1 MGHRA, CDR2 YSYEKL. Trimming stripped 1 base from V and 6 bases from J, with 12 bases between. The CDR3 spans 15 residues. The CDR3 DNA reads TGCGCCAGCAGCCAAGGGGAGGATGGGGATGAAAAACTGTTTTTT. This codes for CASSQGEDGDEKLFF.

This clone was seen a few times. This rearrangement joins TRBV28 to TRBJ1-1; D is unresolved. With 3 bases removed from V and 1 base from J, the gap between germline ends came to 12 bases. CDR3 length: 15 residues. Looked up from germline, CDR1 is MDHEN and CDR2 is SYDVKM. As DNA, the CDR3 is TGTGCCAGCAGTTTTCTGGCGGGTGGGAACACTGAAGCTTTCTTT. Protein product: CASSFLAGGNTEAFF.

The chain joins TRBV27 to TRBJ1-5, with D possibly being TRBD1 (5 bases). This CDR3 has 15 amino acids. Germline assignment: CDR1 MNHEY and CDR2 SMNVEV (reference sequence). V was trimmed by 6 bases and J by 1 base, leaving 13 bases between them. The CDR3 DNA is TGTGCCAGCAGCAACTGGGGGGGGAGCAATCAGCCCCAGCATTTT. Translating it yields CASSNWGGSNQPQHF.

The chain has TRBV7-3 and TRBJ2-1; D unclear. The germline V and J ends were trimmed by 5 bases and 7 bases, with 24 bases remaining between them. This CDR3 comprises 17 residues. The V gene's germline CDR1 is SGHTA and CDR2 FQGTGA. CDR3 loop: CASSARTASKGCNEQFF. The CDR3 DNA reads as TGTGCCAGCAGCGCGAGAACAGCCTCCAAGGGATGTAATGAGCAGTTCTTC. The full variable domain, completed using reference TRBV7-3 and TRBJ2-1, is GAGVSQTPSNKVTEKGKYVELRCDPISGHTALYWYRQSLGQGPEFLIYFQGTGAADDSGLPNDRFFAVRPEGSVSTLKIQRTERGDSAVYLCASSARTASKGCNEQFFGPGTRLTVL.

The chain carries TRBV7-9 and TRBJ1-2; D remains unclear. CDR3 length equals 16 residues. Germline V gene lookup returns CDR1 SEHNR and CDR2 FQNEAQ (reference sequence). V dropped 5 bases and J dropped 1 base, with 17 bases sitting between them. The CDR3 bases are TGTGCCAGCAGCCACAGCGCGACGATTTTTAACTATGGCTACACCTTC. Translating gives CASSHSATIFNYGYTF.

The V gene is TRBV7-9, the J gene TRBJ2-1; D gene unclear. The length of the CDR3 is 13 residues. V was shortened by 4 bases and J by 5 bases, with 9 bases between the two germline ends. Germline lookup yields CDR1 SEHNR and CDR2 FQNEAQ (reference sequence). The CDR3 nucleotides are TGTGCCAGCAGCTCGCCTTTAGACAATGAGCAGTTCTTC. Protein sequence: CASSSPLDNEQFF.

V usage is TRBV6-1 and J usage is TRBJ1-1; 8 nucleotides agree with TRBD1. Looked up from germline, CDR1 is MNHNS and CDR2 is SASEGT. V shed 3 bases and J 1 base; nucleotides not matched to a gene: 7. This CDR3 is built from 16 residues. CDR3 in DNA: TGTGCCAGCAGTGAGGACGCCGGGACAGGGAACACTGAAGCTTTCTTT. This encodes CASSEDAGTGNTEAFF.

V usage is TRBV5-1 and J usage is TRBJ2-1; 7 bases match TRBD2. This CDR3 is built from 15 residues. In germline, CDR1 is SGHRS, CDR2 YFSETQ. The V gene end was trimmed by 0 bases and the J gene end by 0 bases; junction bases not matched to a gene: 0. The CDR3 here is CASSLGGSSYNEQFF. The CDR3 DNA is TGCGCCAGCAGCTTGGGCGGGAGCTCCTACAATGAGCAGTTCTTC.

The rearrangement joins TRBV29-1 to TRBJ1-1; no clear D gene. Between the trimmed V and J ends, which lost 5 bases and 6 bases, there was a span of 10 bases. Germline CDR1 and CDR2: SQVTM and ANQGSEA. CDR3 length: 11 residues. CDR3: CSVTKEAEAFF. The CDR3 nucleotides read TGCAGCGTTACTAAAGAAGCTGAAGCTTTCTTT.

A few counts support this clone. The rearrangement links TRBV27 to TRBJ1-6; 8 positions match TRBD1. The CDR3 has 14 residues. V trimming: 7 bases; J trimming: 9 bases; junction bases outside the gene matches: 8. Per germline, CDR1 MNHEY and CDR2 SMNVEV (reference sequence). In DNA, the CDR3 is TGTGCCAGCACCAGACAGGGGACGGGTTCACCCCTCCACTTT. It codes for CASTRQGTGSPLHF.

The V gene is TRBV28, the J gene TRBJ2-7; 8 bases fit TRBD1. CDR3 length: 17 residues. V gave up 2 bases and J gave up 0 bases; unmatched junction bases: 9. Germline V lookup: CDR1 MDHEN, CDR2 SYDVKM. The CDR3 nucleotides are TGTGCCAGCAGTTTAAACCCGGACAGGGCCAGCTCCTACGAGCAGTACTTC. The encoded protein is CASSLNPDRASSYEQYF.

The chain couples TRBV7-3 to TRBJ2-1; 11 bases map to TRBD2. V trimming: 5 bases; J trimming: 8 bases; junction bases outside the gene matches: 8. This CDR3 is 15 amino acids long. Germline V gene lookup returns CDR1 SGHTA and CDR2 FQGTGA. The CDR3 coding sequence is TGTGCCAGCAGCCCTCTAGCGGGAGGTAGCGATGAGCAGTTCTTC. Amino acids: CASSPLAGGSDEQFF.

V gene TRBV27 combines with J gene TRBJ1-1, with 7 bases fitting TRBD1. V lost 4 bases to trimming and J lost 8 bases; unmatched junction nucleotides: 7. The CDR3 loop spans 13 amino acids. Germline V lookup: CDR1 MNHEY, CDR2 SMNVEV (reference sequence). CDR3 DNA sequence: TGTGCCAGCAGTTCACTGTACAGGGGAGAAGCTTTCTTT. It translates to CASSSLYRGEAFF.

J is TRBJ1-2 and V is TRBV7-3; 9 bases fit TRBD1. CDR1 is SGHTA and CDR2 is FQGTGA in the germline V gene. This CDR3 is 12 amino acids long. V lost 8 bases, J lost 4 bases, and 2 bases stayed unmatched. The CDR3 DNA reads as TGTGCCAGCGGGGGACAGGGCTATGGCTACACCTTC. This translates into CASGGQGYGYTF.

The chain employs TRBV2 and TRBJ2-1; no definite D call. The CDR3 loop spans 13 amino acids. Germline V gene lookup returns CDR1 SNHLY and CDR2 FYNNEI. Trimming removed 1 base from V and 2 bases from J, with 3 bases in between. DNA for the CDR3: TGTGCCAGCAGTGAAGGGCCCTACAATGAGCAGTTCTTC. Its protein product is CASSEGPYNEQFF.

This clone appeared once. The V gene is TRBV2, the J gene TRBJ1-1; D might be TRBD1 (5 bases). Trimming cost V 4 bases and J 0 bases, with 12 bases left between them. The CDR3 runs 15 residues. Germline V gene lookup returns CDR1 SNHLY and CDR2 FYNNEI. CDR3 amino acids: CASSGGSHVNTEAFF. DNA of the CDR3: TGTGCCAGCAGTGGGGGCTCACACGTGAACACTGAAGCTTTCTTT. The variable domain in full, completed from reference TRBV2 and TRBJ1-1, reads EPEVTQTPSHQVTQMGQEVILRCVPISNHLYFYWYRQILGQKVEFLVSFYNNEISEKSEIFDDQFSVERPDGSNFTLKIRSTKLEDSAMYFCASSGGSHVNTEAFFGQGTRLTVV.

This chain links TRBV7-9 with TRBJ1-1; no reliable D call. Germline V lookup: CDR1 SEHNR, CDR2 FQNEAQ (reference sequence). The CDR3 has 13 residues. The V end was cut by 5 bases, the J end by 7 bases, with 14 bases between. CDR3 nucleotides: TGTGCCAGCAGCCCCGCGGACGGATATGAAGCTTTCTTT. This translates into CASSPADGYEAFF.

The V and J genes are TRBV4-1 and TRBJ2-7, with D possibly TRBD2 on 6 matching bases. Germline V lookup: CDR1 MGHRA, CDR2 YSYEKL. V was pared by 0 bases and J by 3 bases, with 15 bases between. The CDR3 length is 16 residues. The DNA of the CDR3 is TGCGCCAGCAGCCAAGATATCGGGGCGGGGCTCTACGAGCAGTACTTC. Amino acids: CASSQDIGAGLYEQYF.

This chain connects TRBV27 to TRBJ1-2, with 9 bases identical to TRBD1. This CDR3 has 14 residues. The germline V gene encodes CDR1 MNHEY and CDR2 SMNVEV (reference sequence). V lost 5 bases, J lost 3 bases, and 4 bases stayed unmatched. The chain's CDR3 is CASSTTGGYYGYTF. DNA of the CDR3: TGTGCCAGCAGTACGACAGGGGGTTACTATGGCTACACCTTC.

The chain joins TRBV7-3 to TRBJ1-1; 9 bases line up with TRBD1. Germline V CDR1 and CDR2: SGHTA, FQGTGA. There are 15 residues in the CDR3. With V trimmed by 4 bases and J by 3 bases, 6 bases remained unmatched. The CDR3 sequence is CASSYTGGYDTEAFF. In DNA form, the CDR3 reads TGTGCCAGCAGCTACACAGGGGGCTACGACACTGAAGCTTTCTTT.

This rearrangement joins TRBV7-9 to TRBJ2-5; 12 bases line up with TRBD1. Trimming at V came to 4 bases and at J to 5 bases, leaving 2 bases not matched to a gene. CDR1 is SEHNR, CDR2 FQNEAQ, per germline (reference sequence). The CDR3 has 14 amino acids. CDR3 sequence (DNA): TGTGCCAGCAGCTGGGACAGGGGGCTTGAGACCCAGTACTTC. Translated: CASSWDRGLETQYF. Full variable domain (missing parts from reference TRBV7-9 and TRBJ2-5): DTGVSQNPRHKITKRGQNVTFRCDPISEHNRLYWYRQTLGQGPEFLTYFQNEAQLEKSRLLSDRFSAERPKGSFSTLEIQRTEQGDSAMYLCASSWDRGLETQYFGPGTRLLVL.